The 9 T cell receptor beta chains given below trace back to one sample, sequenced in a study of tumor and adjacent non-tumor tissue in lung cancer. TCRbeta libraries were built with three rounds of nested PCR, modified from ARM-PCR. Via MiXCR, TCRdb re-called the multiplex PCR reads, giving one row per CDR3 protein. The table records tens of thousands of distinct CDR3 sequences, 65% to 75% of them present only once. No cell sorting was done before RNA was extracted from the tissue. Material for sequencing was lung tumor tissue. The source of these receptors is a woman aged 70-85 years with non-small cell lung cancer.

A word on this clonotype: At one end, the junction sequence differs from germline, possibly due to a read error. The chain has TRBV5-4 and TRBJ2-5, with D possibly being TRBD1 or TRBD2 (5 bases each). From germline, CDR1 is SGHNT and CDR2 YYREEE (reference sequence). This CDR3 has 13 amino acids. CDR3 in amino acids: CASSLGQDGTQCF. The DNA for the CDR3 is TGTGCCAGCAGCTTGGGTCAGGATGGGACCCAGTGCTTC.

This clonotype was seen ten or more times. This sequence joins TRBV20-1 and TRBJ1-5; D perhaps matches TRBD1 (6 bases). Per the germline V gene, CDR1 is DFQATT and CDR2 is SNEGSKA (reference sequence). V lost 2 bases to trimming and J lost 6 bases, with 17 bases between them. CDR3 length equals 15 residues. The CDR3 sequence: CSARRQDQVGQPQHF. The CDR3 DNA is TGCAGTGCTAGACGACAGGACCAGGTGGGTCAGCCCCAGCATTTT.

A remark on this clonotype: A much larger clone sits a single nucleotide away, making a read error possible. The chain links TRBV30 to TRBJ1-6, with 7 bases matching TRBD1. The CDR3 runs 12 residues. Per the germline V gene, CDR1 is GTSNPN and CDR2 is SVGIG (reference sequence). The CDR3 reads CARGRNNSPLHF. As DNA, the CDR3 is TGTGCTAGGGGGCGGAACAATTCACCCCTCCACTTT.

As concerns this clonotype: A read error may account for a junction end that differs from germline. The chain employs TRBV12-3 or TRBV12-4 and TRBJ2-6; maybe TRBD1 (5 bases). This CDR3 comprises 12 residues. The CDR3 sequence: CASKHGANVLAF. The CDR3 bases are TGTGCCAGCAAACATGGGGCCAACGTCCTGGCTTTC.

The J gene is TRBJ2-2, the V gene TRBV6-6, with D perhaps matching TRBD2 (5 bases). V shed 10 bases and J shed 7 bases, with 22 bases lying between them. Germline assignment: CDR1 MNHNY and CDR2 SVGAGI (reference sequence). The CDR3 contains 15 residues. The CDR3 region is CAISHARGLLGELFF. The CDR3 bases are TGTGCCATCAGCCATGCACGGGGTCTTCTCGGGGAGCTGTTTTTT.

As for this clonotype: At one of its ends the junction is not consistent with the germline gene, which may arise from a read error. The V call is TRBV9, the J call TRBJ2-5, with 11 positions matching TRBD2. Germline assignment: CDR1 SGDLS and CDR2 YYNGEE. The CDR3 loop spans 16 amino acids. The CDR3 DNA is TGTGGCAGCTGCGTGGGACTAGCGGAAGAACAAGAGACCCAGTACTTC. It codes for CGSCVGLAEEQETQYF.

Of note for this clonotype: The CDR3 end shows no conserved phenylalanine or tryptophan, and so a read error is likely. CDR3 in amino acids: CVGTPRGEGSPLHY. Here the CDR3 DNA reads TGTGTCGGCACCCCACGGGGGGAAGGATCACCCCTCCACTAT. The chain has TRBV6-6 and TRBJ1-6; possibly TRBD1 for D (5 bases). Germline values: CDR1 MNHNY, CDR2 SVGAGI (reference sequence). The CDR3 sequence is 14 residues long.

Note on this clonotype: The CDR3 does not end in the conserved phenylalanine or tryptophan, so this is likely a read error. The CDR3, as DNA: TGTGCCGGCAGTTACTCTTGGGACAGGGGAAACTTTCAGTACTCC. It translates to CAGSYSWDRGNFQYS. The J gene is TRBJ2-4, the V gene TRBV6-6; 10 bases are shared with TRBD1. The V gene's germline CDR1 is MNHNY and CDR2 SVGAGI (reference sequence). The CDR3 consists of 15 residues.

Of note for this clonotype: Its ends do not fully match the called genes, so a read error is possible. The chain couples TRBV28 to TRBJ1-1; D might be TRBD1 (5 bases). CDR1 MDHEN and CDR2 SYDVKM come from the germline V gene. The length of the CDR3 is 17 residues. The CDR3: CASSPLKGPWLNTEVFF. The CDR3 DNA reads as TGTGCCAGCAGTCCCCTCAAGGGGCCATGGTTAAACACTGAAGTTTTCTTT.